This T cell receptor (beta chain) is drawn from a study of T cells in Graves' hyperthyroidism and ophthalmopathy. Notes on the study in general: Patients with ophthalmopathy were separated from those with stable hyperthyroidism by a 13 V-J model.

RNA transcripts served as the template for amplifying TCR beta CDR3 regions. HTBI primers were employed in a first-round RT-PCR of the TCR CDR3. One entry per CDR3 protein results from TCRdb running MiXCR on the multiplex PCR reads. The repertoire holds around 500,000 distinct CDR3 sequences, with under 15% as singletons. Of note for this clonotype: Its antigen is unidentified.

CDR1 and CDR2 (germline): DFQATT, SNEGSKA (reference sequence). The CDR3 contains 16 residues. The V segment lost 6 bases and the J segment 0 bases; nucleotides outside the gene matches: 6. Source material: blood. The clonotype comes from a woman aged 18-29 years with Graves' hyperthyroidism. The chain combines TRBV20-1 with TRBJ2-3, with 13 nucleotides matching TRBD2. In nucleotides, the CDR3 is TGCAGTGCGACGGGACTAGCGGGAATTAGCACAGATACGCAGTATTTT. It translates to CSATGLAGISTDTQYF.